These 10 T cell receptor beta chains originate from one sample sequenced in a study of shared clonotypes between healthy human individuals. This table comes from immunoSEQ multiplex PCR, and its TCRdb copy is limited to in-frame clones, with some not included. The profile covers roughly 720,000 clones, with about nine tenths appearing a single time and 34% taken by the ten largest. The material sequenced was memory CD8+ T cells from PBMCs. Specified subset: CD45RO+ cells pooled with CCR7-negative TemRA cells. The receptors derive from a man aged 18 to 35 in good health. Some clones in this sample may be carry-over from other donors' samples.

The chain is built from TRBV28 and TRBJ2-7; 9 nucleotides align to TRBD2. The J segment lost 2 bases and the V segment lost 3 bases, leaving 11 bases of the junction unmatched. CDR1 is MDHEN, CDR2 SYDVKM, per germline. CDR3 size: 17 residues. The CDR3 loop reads CASSFPPAGTSPYEQYF. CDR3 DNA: TGTGCCAGCAGTTTTCCCCCTGCCGGGACTAGCCCCTACGAGCAGTACTTC.

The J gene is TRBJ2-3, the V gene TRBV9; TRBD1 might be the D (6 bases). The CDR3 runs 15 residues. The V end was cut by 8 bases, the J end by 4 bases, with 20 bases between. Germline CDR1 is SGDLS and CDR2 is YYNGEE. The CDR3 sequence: CASGQGSGVSDTQYF. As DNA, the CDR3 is TGTGCCAGTGGCCAGGGCTCAGGGGTTTCAGATACGCAGTATTTT.

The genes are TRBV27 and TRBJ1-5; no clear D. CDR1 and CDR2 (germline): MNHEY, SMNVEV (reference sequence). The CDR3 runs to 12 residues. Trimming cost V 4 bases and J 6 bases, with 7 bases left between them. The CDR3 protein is CASSSLSQPQHF. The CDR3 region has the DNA TGTGCCAGCAGTTCCCTGAGTCAGCCCCAGCATTTT.

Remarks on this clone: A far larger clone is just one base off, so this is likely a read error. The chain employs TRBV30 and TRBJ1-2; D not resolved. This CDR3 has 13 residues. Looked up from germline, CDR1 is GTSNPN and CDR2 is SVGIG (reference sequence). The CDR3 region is CAWGVVGPYGYTF. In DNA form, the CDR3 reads TGTGCCTGGGGTGTCGTGGGCCCCTATGGCTACACCTTC.

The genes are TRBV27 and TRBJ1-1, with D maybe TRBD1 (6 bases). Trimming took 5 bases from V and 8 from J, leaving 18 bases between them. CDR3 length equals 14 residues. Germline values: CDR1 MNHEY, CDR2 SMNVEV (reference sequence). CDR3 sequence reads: CASSPHRAPEEAFF. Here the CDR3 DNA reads TGTGCCAGCAGTCCCCACAGGGCACCGGAGGAAGCTTTCTTT.

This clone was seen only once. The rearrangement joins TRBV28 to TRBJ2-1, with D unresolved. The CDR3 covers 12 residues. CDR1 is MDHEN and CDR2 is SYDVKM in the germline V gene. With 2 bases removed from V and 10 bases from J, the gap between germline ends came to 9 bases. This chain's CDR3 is CASSLGVGEQFF. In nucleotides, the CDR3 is TGTGCCAGCAGTTTAGGGGTAGGAGAGCAGTTCTTC.

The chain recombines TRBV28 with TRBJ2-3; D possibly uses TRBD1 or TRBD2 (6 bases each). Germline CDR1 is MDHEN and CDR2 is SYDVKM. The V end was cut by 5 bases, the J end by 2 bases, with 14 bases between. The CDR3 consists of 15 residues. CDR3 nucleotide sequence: TGTGCCAGCAGTCTTCGGGGGCAACCCACAGATACGCAGTATTTT. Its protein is CASSLRGQPTDTQYF.

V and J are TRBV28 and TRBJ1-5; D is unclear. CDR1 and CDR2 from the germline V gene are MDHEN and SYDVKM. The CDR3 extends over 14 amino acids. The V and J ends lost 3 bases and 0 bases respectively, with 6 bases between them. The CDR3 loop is CASSFWASNQPQHF. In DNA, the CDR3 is TGTGCCAGCAGTTTTTGGGCTAGCAATCAGCCCCAGCATTTT.

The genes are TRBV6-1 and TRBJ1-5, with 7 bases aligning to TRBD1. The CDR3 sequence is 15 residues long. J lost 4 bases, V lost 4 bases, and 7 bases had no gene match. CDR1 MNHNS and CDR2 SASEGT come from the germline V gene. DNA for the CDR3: TGTGCCAGCAGTGCTGGGACAGCTCGAAATCAGCCCCAGCATTTT. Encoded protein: CASSAGTARNQPQHF.

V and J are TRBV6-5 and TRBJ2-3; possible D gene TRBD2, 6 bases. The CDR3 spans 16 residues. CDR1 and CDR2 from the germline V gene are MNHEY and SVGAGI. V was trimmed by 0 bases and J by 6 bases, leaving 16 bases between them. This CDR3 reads CASSYSSWDSRDTQYF. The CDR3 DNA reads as TGTGCCAGCAGTTACTCGAGTTGGGACTCGCGGGATACGCAGTATTTT.